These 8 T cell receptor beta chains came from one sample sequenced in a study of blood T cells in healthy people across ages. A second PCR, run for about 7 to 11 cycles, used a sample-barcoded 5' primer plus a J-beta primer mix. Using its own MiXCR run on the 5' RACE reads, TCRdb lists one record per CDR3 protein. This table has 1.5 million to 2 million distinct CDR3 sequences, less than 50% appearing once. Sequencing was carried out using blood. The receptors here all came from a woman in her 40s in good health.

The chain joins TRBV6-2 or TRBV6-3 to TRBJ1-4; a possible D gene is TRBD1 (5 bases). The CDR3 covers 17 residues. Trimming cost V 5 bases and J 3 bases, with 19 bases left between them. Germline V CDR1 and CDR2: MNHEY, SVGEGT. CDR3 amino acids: CASSLREASFPNEKLFF. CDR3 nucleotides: TGTGCCAGCAGTCTCAGGGAGGCGAGTTTCCCTAATGAAAAACTGTTTTTT.

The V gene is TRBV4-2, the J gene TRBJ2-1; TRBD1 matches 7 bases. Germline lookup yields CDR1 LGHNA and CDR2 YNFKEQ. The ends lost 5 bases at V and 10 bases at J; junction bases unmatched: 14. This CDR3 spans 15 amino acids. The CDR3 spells CASSDRVQGISEQFF. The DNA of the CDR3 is TGTGCCAGCAGCGACAGGGTACAGGGGATATCGGAGCAGTTCTTC.

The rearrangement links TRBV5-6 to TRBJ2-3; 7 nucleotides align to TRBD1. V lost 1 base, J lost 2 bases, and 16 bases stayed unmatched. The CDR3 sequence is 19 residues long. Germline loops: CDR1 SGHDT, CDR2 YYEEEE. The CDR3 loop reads CASSLSRGPLLTDTDTQYF. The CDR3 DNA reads TGTGCCAGCAGCTTGTCTAGGGGGCCGTTGTTAACCGACACAGATACGCAGTATTTT.

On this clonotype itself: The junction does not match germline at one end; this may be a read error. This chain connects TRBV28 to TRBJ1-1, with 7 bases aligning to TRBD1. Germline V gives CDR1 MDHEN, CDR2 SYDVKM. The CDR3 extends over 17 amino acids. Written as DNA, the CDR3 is TGTGCCAGCAGTCCACCAGGGGAGGGGGCGCGGTACACTGAAGCTTTTTTT. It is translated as CASSPPGEGARYTEAFF.

The DNA of the CDR3 is TGTGCCAGCAGCGAGGGGGGCGCAAGTGGCTACACCTTC. This gives the protein CASSEGGASGYTF. This chain joins TRBV12-3 or TRBV12-4 and TRBJ1-2; perhaps TRBD1 as D (6 bases). The length of the CDR3 is 13 residues. V was shortened by 6 bases and J by 7 bases, with 15 bases between the two germline ends.

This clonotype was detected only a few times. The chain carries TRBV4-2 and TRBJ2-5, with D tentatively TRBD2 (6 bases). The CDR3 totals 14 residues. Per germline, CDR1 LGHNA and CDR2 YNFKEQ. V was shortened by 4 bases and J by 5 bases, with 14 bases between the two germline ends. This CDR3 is CASSLRLVPETQYF. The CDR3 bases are TGTGCCAGCAGCCTAAGACTAGTCCCCGAGACCCAGTACTTC.

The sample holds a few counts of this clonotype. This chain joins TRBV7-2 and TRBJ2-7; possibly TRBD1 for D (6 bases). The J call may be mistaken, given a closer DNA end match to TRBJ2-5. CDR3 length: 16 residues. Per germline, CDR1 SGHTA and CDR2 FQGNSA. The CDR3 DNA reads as TGTGCCAGCAGCTTAGTGACAGGCCGGGGTGGGGAGACCCAGTACTTC. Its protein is CASSLVTGRGGETQYF.

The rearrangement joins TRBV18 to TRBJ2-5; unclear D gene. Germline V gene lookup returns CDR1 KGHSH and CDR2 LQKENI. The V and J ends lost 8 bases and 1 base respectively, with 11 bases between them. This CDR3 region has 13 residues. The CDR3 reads CASSPSPQETQYF. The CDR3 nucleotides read TGTGCCAGCAGCCCTAGTCCCCAAGAGACCCAGTACTTC.